This T cell receptor (beta chain) was sequenced during a study of blood T cell repertoires in COVID-19. On the study more broadly: Samples of COVID-19 (acute and convalescent) were obtained from the United States, Italy and Spain. Nucleic acid was either cDNA or gDNA, and it came from T cells, B-cell-depleted T cells, or PBMCs.

CDR1 is MGHDK, CDR2 SYGVNS, per germline. V lost 10 bases and J 2 bases, leaving 15 bases between the germline ends. There are 13 residues in the CDR3. In the original workflow: Amplification of reference gene primers provided the estimated nucleated cell counts. Sequencing used immunoSEQ multiplex PCR; TCRdb keeps in-frame clones, though not all of them. V, J and clone size are those of that table, while D and trimming were read from the DNA. There are roughly 60,000 clones in the sample; around 90% occur only once, and more than 0.9% lies in the top ten. Sequenced material: peripheral blood. The source is a man between 70 and 80 years old with acute or convalescent COVID-19. The V call is TRBV25-1, the J call TRBJ2-7; D is ambiguous. The CDR3 is CATPPQNTYEQYF. The CDR3 coding sequence is TGTGCCACCCCCCCCCAGAATACCTACGAGCAGTACTTC.